A selection of T cell receptor beta chains follows, all from one sample in a study of human T cells and chemical hapten exposure. A single record per CDR3 protein comes from TCRdb applying MiXCR to the RACE reads. The profile shows 300,000 to 450,000 distinct CDR3 sequences, more than 4.5% of them singletons. Specimen: whole blood, collected in connection with sensitization to the hapten diphenylcyclopropenone (DPC). The source is a woman between 50 and 59 years old with alopecia areata. Some clones in this sample may be carry-over from other donors' samples. The CDR3 runs from the conserved cysteine through the conserved F or W. A D gene is named only where the DNA matches it firmly. Clone size, where shown, is once, few, many, or a class for clones that have expanded.

V gene	J gene	D gene	clone size	CDR3 DNA	CDR3 protein
TRBV27	TRBJ2-1	-	-	TGTGCCAGCAGTTGGGGGAGCCAGGGAAACAATGAGCAGTTCTTC	CASSWGSQGNNEQFF
TRBV29-1	TRBJ2-7	-	-	TGCAGCGCCCTAGGCCCCGAGCAGTACTTC	CSALGPEQYF
TRBV5-1	TRBJ1-1	TRBD1	-	TGCGCCAGCAGCTCTGGACAGGGCAGCACTGAAGCTTTCTTT	CASSSGQGSTEAFF
TRBV7-2	TRBJ1-2	-	-	TGTGCCAGCAGCCCCCGGACTAGCTATGGCTACACCTTC	CASSPRTSYGYTF
TRBV27	TRBJ1-6	-	few	TGTGCCAGCAGTATAGGGGGGGGCCCCCCGAATTCACCCCTCCACTTT	CASSIGGGPPNSPLHF
TRBV3-1	TRBJ2-7	TRBD1	-	TGTGCCAGCAGCCCGGGACAGATGCAGTACTTC	CASSPGQMQYF
TRBV27	TRBJ2-1	-	few	TGTGCCAGTGGATTAGGACTCTCCTACAATGAGCAGTTCTTC	CASGLGLSYNEQFF
TRBV4-3	TRBJ2-3	TRBD2	-	TGCGCCAGCAGCCTGAGGGCGGCGGGAGGGCCTGAAGATACGCAGTATTTT	CASSLRAAGGPEDTQYF
TRBV5-1	TRBJ2-4	-	many	TGCGCCAGCAGCCACGGGGACAAAATAGCCAAAAACATTCAGTACTTC	CASSHGDKIAKNIQYF
TRBV5-8	TRBJ2-1	TRBD2	many	TGTGCCAGCAGCTTAAGACGACCGGGACTAGCGGTCTACAATGAGCAGTTCTTC	CASSLRRPGLAVYNEQFF
TRBV7-2	TRBJ2-7	-	-	TGTGCCAGCAGCCGGGACGGAACCGAGCAGTACTTC	CASSRDGTEQYF
TRBV20-1	TRBJ1-1	-	-	TGCAGTGCTAGAGAAAGGGTCATGAACACTGAAGCTTTCTTT	CSARERVMNTEAFF
TRBV27	TRBJ2-3	-	few	TGTGCCAGCAGTATCAAAGGTCGGACCGCGGATACGCAGTATTTT	CASSIKGRTADTQYF
TRBV4-3	TRBJ2-1	TRBD2	many	TGCGCCAGCAGCCAAGCTGGAGGAGCGGGGACCTACAATGAGCAGTTCTTC	CASSQAGGAGTYNEQFF
TRBV6-5	TRBJ1-3	-	few	TGTGCCAGCAGCTCGGGACGGTTCGGAAACACCATATATTTT	CASSSGRFGNTIYF
TRBV6-1	TRBJ1-1	-	few	TGTGCCAGCAGTGAAGTAGGCCGAATCGAAGCTTTCTTT	CASSEVGRIEAFF
TRBV6-1	TRBJ1-5	-	few	TGTGCCAGCAGTGAAGCAAGGGGGGGGCCGCCCCAGCATTTT	CASSEARGGPPQHF
TRBV19	TRBJ2-1	-	many	TGTGCCAGTAGTATAGATCTTGGCGACTCCTACAATGAGCAGTTCTTC	CASSIDLGDSYNEQFF
TRBV6-1	TRBJ1-1	-	many	TGTGCCAGCAGTGAGAACAGGGATTTGAACGCTGAAGCTTTCTTT	CASSENRDLNAEAFF
TRBV7-8	TRBJ2-3	TRBD2	-	TGTGCCAGCAGCTTAATGGCGGGGGGGCTGGGGGGCACAGATACGCAGTATTTT	CASSLMAGGLGGTDTQYF
TRBV6-6	TRBJ1-6	-	many	TGTGCCAGCAGTTACGGGCAGCTTAATTCACCCCTCCACTTT	CASSYGQLNSPLHF
TRBV5-6	TRBJ2-7	-	many	TGTGCCAGCAAGGGGGCCGGGGCGGGAAGGTACGAGCAGTACTTC	CASKGAGAGRYEQYF
TRBV12-3/TRBV12-4	TRBJ1-1	-	many	TGTGCCAGCAGCTTAGTGGAGAGGGACACTGAAGCTTTCTTT	CASSLVERDTEAFF
TRBV12-3/TRBV12-4	TRBJ2-1	TRBD2	many	TGTGCCAGCAGCCCCGGGACTAGCGGGAGTGGGTATGAGCAGTTCTTC	CASSPGTSGSGYEQFF
TRBV9	TRBJ2-3	TRBD2	-	TGTGCCAGCAGCGCACTTACTAGCGGCCTAAGCACAGATACGCAGTATTTT	CASSALTSGLSTDTQYF
TRBV11-3	TRBJ2-3	-	many	TGTGCCAGCAGCCCCTCAGGGGCGGATACGCAGTATTTT	CASSPSGADTQYF
TRBV10-3	TRBJ2-7	-	-	TGTGCCATCAGTGAGTCACAGGGTGGACCCTACGAGCAGTACTTC	CAISESQGGPYEQYF
TRBV12-3/TRBV12-4	TRBJ2-3	TRBD2	few	TGTGCCAGCAGTGGCCCTAGCGGGGGGGGGACAGATACGCAGTATTTT	CASSGPSGGGTDTQYF
TRBV20-1	TRBJ2-7	-	many	TGCAGTGCAGTAGGCGCAGGGGTCTACGAGCAGTACTTC	CSAVGAGVYEQYF
TRBV15	TRBJ1-1	TRBD1	many	TGTGCCACCAGCGAGACAGGGACCACTGAAGCTTTCTTT	CATSETGTTEAFF
TRBV2	TRBJ2-7	TRBD1	many	TGTGCCAGCACCGGACAGGTATTGGGCGAGCAGTACTTC	CASTGQVLGEQYF
TRBV12-3/TRBV12-4	TRBJ1-1	-	many	TGTGCCAGCAGTTCCCCTTCCGCCTTTGACACTGAAGCTTTCTTT	CASSSPSAFDTEAFF
TRBV3-1	TRBJ2-1	TRBD1	-	TGTGCCAGCAGCCAAGGGTTTCGCGGGACAGGGCCGTTCTTC	CASSQGFRGTGPFF